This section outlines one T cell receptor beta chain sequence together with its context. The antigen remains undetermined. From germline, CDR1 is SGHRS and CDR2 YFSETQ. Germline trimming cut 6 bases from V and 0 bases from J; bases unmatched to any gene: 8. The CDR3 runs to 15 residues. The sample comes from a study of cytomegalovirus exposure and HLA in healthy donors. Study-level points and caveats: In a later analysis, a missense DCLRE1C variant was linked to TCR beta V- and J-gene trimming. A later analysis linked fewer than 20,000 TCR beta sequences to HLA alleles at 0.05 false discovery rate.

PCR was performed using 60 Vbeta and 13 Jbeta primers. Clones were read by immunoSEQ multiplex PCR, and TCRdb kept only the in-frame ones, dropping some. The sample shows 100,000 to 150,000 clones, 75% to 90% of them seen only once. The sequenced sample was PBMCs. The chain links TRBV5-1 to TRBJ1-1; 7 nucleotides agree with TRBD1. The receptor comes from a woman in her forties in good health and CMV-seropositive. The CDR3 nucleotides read TGCGCCAGCAATCTGATGACAGGGATGAACACTGAAGCTTTCTTT. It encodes CASNLMTGMNTEAFF. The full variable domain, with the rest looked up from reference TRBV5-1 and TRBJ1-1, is KAGVTQTPRYLIKTRGQQVTLSCSPISGHRSVSWYQQTPGQGLQFLFEYFSETQRNKGNFPGRFSGRQFSNSRSEMNVSTLELGDSALYLCASNLMTGMNTEAFFGQGTRLTVV.